Below, one T cell receptor beta chain is given with its context. This entry belongs to a study of shared clonotypes between healthy human individuals. The assay ran at deep level. Assay used: immunoSEQ multiplex PCR; TCRdb lists only in-frame clones, some missing. The repertoire holds a few hundred thousand clones, with 50% to 80% as singletons. The TCR sequence derives from a man aged 25-45 years in good health. The sample comprised memory CD4+ T cells sorted from blood. Subset of the sample: CD45RA-negative fraction.

CDR3 protein: CASSPGPNTGELFF. Here the CDR3 DNA reads TGTGCCAGTAGTCCGGGACCGAACACCGGGGAGCTGTTTTTT. This chain joins TRBV19 and TRBJ2-2; D could derive from TRBD1 or TRBD2 (5 bases each). The CDR3 is 14 residues long. Germline CDR1 LNHDA, CDR2 SQIVND (reference sequence). The V gene lost 5 bases and the J gene lost 0 bases, with 7 bases spanning the gap.